The 26 T cell receptor beta chains presented below share a single source sample, sequenced in a study of T-cell reconstitution after alpha-beta-depleted transplantation in children. During its preparation, the TCRbeta library received unique molecular identifiers. TCRdb used MiXCR to reprocess the PCR reads, holding one entry per CDR3 protein. This table has about 150,000 distinct CDR3 sequences, 11% appearing once. The source was PBMCs, collected before TCRalphabeta/CD19-depleted stem cell transplant. Source of these receptors: a boy younger than 10 with acute myeloid leukemia, due to receive a stem cell transplant.

The sample holds many counts of this clonotype. The chain has TRBV12-3 or TRBV12-4 and TRBJ1-6; D possibly corresponds to TRBD1 (6 bases). Trimming stripped 3 bases from V and 7 bases from J, with 10 bases between. This CDR3 region has 14 residues. The CDR3 DNA follows: TGTGCCAGCAGTTTTCGGACAGCCAATTCACCCCTCCACTTT. This sequence encodes CASSFRTANSPLHF.

This clonotype was picked up many times. The chain recombines TRBV18 with TRBJ2-3; perhaps TRBD2 as D (5 bases). Germline V gives CDR1 KGHSH, CDR2 LQKENI. This CDR3 has 15 residues. The V end was cut by 3 bases, the J end by 2 bases, with 12 bases between. The DNA for the CDR3 is TGTGCCAGCTCACCCCAACTAGACCACACAGATACGCAGTATTTT. Amino acid sequence: CASSPQLDHTDTQYF.

A remark on this clonotype: Being one base from a much bigger clone, this may be a read error. CDR3 region: CSATDSHMNTKAFF. For the CDR3, the DNA is TGCAGTGCCACGGACAGTCACATGAACACTAAAGCTTTCTTT. The chain joins TRBV20-1 to TRBJ1-1; TRBD1 might be the D (6 bases). The CDR3 totals 14 residues. Germline V gene data show CDR1 as DFQATT and CDR2 as SNEGSKA (reference sequence).

The V call is TRBV6-5, the J call TRBJ1-2, with unresolved D. From germline, CDR1 is MNHEY and CDR2 SVGAGI. Trimming removed 2 bases from V and 6 bases from J, with 10 bases in between. The CDR3 consists of 13 residues. The CDR3 DNA reads as TGTGCCAGCAGTTACGTCGGGGTCGATGGCTACACCTTC. This encodes CASSYVGVDGYTF.

Many counts were recorded for this clonotype. The chain uses TRBV9 and TRBJ1-1, with TRBD1 identical over 10 bases. CDR1 and CDR2 from the germline V gene are SGDLS and YYNGEE. The CDR3 has 16 residues. The ends lost 0 bases at V and 1 base at J; junction bases unmatched: 3. The CDR3 nucleotides read TGTGCCAGCAGCGTAGTGACAGGGGGCCAGAACACTGAAGCTTTCTTT. Translation gives CASSVVTGGQNTEAFF.

This clonotype was observed at least ten times. V is TRBV11-3 and J is TRBJ2-3; 11 positions match TRBD2. CDR1 SGHNT and CDR2 YENEEA come from the germline V gene. J was trimmed by 2 bases and V by 5 bases; bases with no gene match: 6. This CDR3 spans 16 amino acids. The CDR3 here is CASSLGLAGSTDTQYF. The DNA for the CDR3 is TGTGCCAGCAGCCTAGGACTAGCGGGCTCCACAGATACGCAGTATTTT.

This clonotype was counted many times. The chain links TRBV5-1 to TRBJ2-1; 10 nucleotides line up with TRBD1. This CDR3 is built from 15 residues. Germline trimming cut 4 bases from V and 6 bases from J; bases unmatched to any gene: 7. Germline V lookup: CDR1 SGHRS, CDR2 YFSETQ. The CDR3 region is CASSTTGTGVNEQFF. CDR3 nucleotides: TGCGCCAGCAGCACGACCGGGACAGGGGTCAATGAGCAGTTCTTC.

This clonotype was seen ten or more times. This chain connects TRBV7-2 to TRBJ2-1; tentative D call: TRBD1 (6 bases). The ends were cut back, 5 bases at V and 7 bases at J, with 9 bases in the middle. Looked up from germline, CDR1 is SGHTA and CDR2 is FQGNSA. The CDR3 is 12 amino acids. The CDR3 protein is CASSTGRNEQFF. The CDR3 DNA follows: TGTGCCAGCAGCACAGGGAGAAATGAGCAGTTCTTC.

This clonotype was counted ten times or more. This rearrangement joins TRBV28 to TRBJ2-7, with 10 bases that match TRBD1. The length of the CDR3 is 14 residues. The V and J ends lost 10 bases and 3 bases, in that order; junction bases with no gene match: 9. The germline gives CDR1 MDHEN, CDR2 SYDVKM. The CDR3 DNA reads as TGTGCCATCAAGCCCCGGGACAGGGGCTACGAGCAGTACTTC. It is translated as CAIKPRDRGYEQYF.

This clonotype was counted many times. The chain joins TRBV4-1 to TRBJ2-1; 13 bases match TRBD2. J was trimmed by 4 bases and V by 2 bases; bases with no gene match: 11. This CDR3 is 19 amino acids long. Germline loops: CDR1 MGHRA, CDR2 YSYEKL. The CDR3 DNA reads as TGCGCCAGCAGCCAATTTTGGGGCAGACTAGCGGGAGGTTACAATGAGCAGTTCTTC. It codes for CASSQFWGRLAGGYNEQFF.

This clonotype was detected many times. V usage is TRBV5-1 and J usage is TRBJ2-1; TRBD2 agrees at 16 bases. This CDR3 has 18 amino acids. CDR1 is SGHRS and CDR2 is YFSETQ in the germline V gene. After removal of 4 bases from V and 1 base from J, the junction contained 5 bases not matched to a gene. The CDR3 region has the DNA TGCGCCAGCAGCACGGGGACTAGCGGGAGGGGGTCCTACAATGAGCAGTTCTTC. Its translation: CASSTGTSGRGSYNEQFF.

This clonotype was observed many times. The chain links TRBV6-1 to TRBJ1-1; 10 nucleotides line up with TRBD1. Germline V CDR1 and CDR2: MNHNS, SASEGT. J was trimmed by 6 bases and V by 6 bases; bases with no gene match: 7. This CDR3 spans 14 amino acids. CDR3 sequence: CASSRDRGFPEAFF. The CDR3 nucleotides read TGTGCCAGCAGCCGGGACAGGGGATTTCCTGAAGCTTTCTTT.

This clonotype has a count of ten or more. The chain carries TRBV12-3 or TRBV12-4 and TRBJ2-3, with D perhaps matching TRBD1 (5 bases). Trimming took off 1 base at V and 6 bases at J, with 14 bases between the two ends. This CDR3 contains 15 residues. CDR3 DNA sequence: TGTGCCAGCAGTTTAGACACAGGCCAGTCGGATACGCAGTATTTT. Protein: CASSLDTGQSDTQYF.

This clonotype has at least ten counts. The rearrangement uses TRBV6-5 and TRBJ1-1; D is perhaps TRBD1 (6 bases). The CDR3 contains 14 residues. The germline V gene has CDR1 MNHEY and CDR2 SVGAGI. Trimming took 2 bases from V and 0 from J, leaving 7 bases between them. CDR3 loop: CASSYQGMNTEAFF. As DNA, the CDR3 is TGTGCCAGCAGTTACCAGGGGATGAACACTGAAGCTTTCTTT.

The V call is TRBV20-1, the J call TRBJ1-1, with D unresolved. This CDR3 is 15 amino acids long. Looked up from germline, CDR1 is DFQATT and CDR2 is SNEGSKA (reference sequence). Trimming took 6 bases from V and 5 from J, leaving 22 bases between them. The CDR3: CSATEPNPMWTEAFF. In DNA form, the CDR3 reads TGCAGTGCCACTGAACCGAACCCAATGTGGACTGAAGCTTTCTTT.

This clonotype was observed a few times. CDR3: CASSSPGLAGVTGELFF. The CDR3 region has the DNA TGTGCCAGTAGTAGCCCAGGACTAGCGGGAGTGACCGGGGAGCTGTTTTTT. The chain uses TRBV19 and TRBJ2-2, with 13 bases that match TRBD2. Trimming removed 4 bases from V and 5 bases from J; junction bases left unmatched: 7. The CDR3 has 17 amino acids. In germline, CDR1 is LNHDA, CDR2 SQIVND (reference sequence).

This clonotype was seen at least ten times. The chain recombines TRBV6-5 with TRBJ1-6; D call uncertain. V gave up 7 bases and J gave up 6 bases, with 4 bases separating them. The germline V gene has CDR1 MNHEY and CDR2 SVGAGI. The CDR3 sequence is 11 residues long. Here the CDR3 reads CASNANSPLHF. The CDR3 region has the DNA TGTGCCAGCAACGCTAATTCACCCCTCCACTTT.

This clonotype was observed at least ten times. The chain is built from TRBV27 and TRBJ1-5, with D perhaps TRBD1 (5 bases). The V end lost 8 bases, the J end lost 4 bases, and 15 bases lay between the germline ends. Germline loops: CDR1 MNHEY, CDR2 SMNVEV (reference sequence). This CDR3 spans 14 amino acids. For the CDR3, the DNA is TGTGCCAGCGGCCGGGACGGTTTGAATCAGCCCCAGCATTTT. This codes for CASGRDGLNQPQHF.

This clonotype has ten or more counts. V and J are TRBV4-2 and TRBJ2-1; TRBD2 is a possible D gene (6 bases). There are 16 residues in the CDR3. The germline V gene has CDR1 LGHNA and CDR2 YNFKEQ. V was clipped by 1 base and J by 1 base, with 11 bases between them. CDR3 DNA: TGTGCCAGCAGCCAAGGGCAGGGAGGATCCTACAATGAGCAGTTCTTC. It yields the protein CASSQGQGGSYNEQFF.

This clonotype came up many times. The genes are TRBV12-3 or TRBV12-4 and TRBJ2-7; D may be TRBD2 (5 bases). V dropped 8 bases and J dropped 1 base, with 12 bases sitting between them. There are 13 residues in the CDR3. The CDR3 protein is CASGSSSSYEQYF. The CDR3 coding sequence is TGTGCCAGCGGGAGTTCGTCGTCCTACGAGCAGTACTTC.

This clonotype came up many times. The chain has TRBV28 and TRBJ1-1; 7 bases line up with TRBD1. CDR3 size: 14 residues. V lost 6 bases and J lost 1; bases outside the gene matches: 5. From germline, CDR1 is MDHEN and CDR2 SYDVKM. The CDR3 sequence is CASRFPGGNTEAFF. The CDR3 DNA follows: TGTGCCAGCAGGTTCCCAGGGGGGAACACTGAAGCTTTCTTT.

The chain combines TRBV4-1 with TRBJ2-1; 12 bases fit TRBD2. V gave up 1 base and J gave up 8 bases; unmatched junction bases: 3. From germline, CDR1 is MGHRA and CDR2 YSYEKL. This CDR3 region has 15 residues. The CDR3 loop reads CASSQGTSGTDEQFF. The CDR3 region has the DNA TGCGCCAGCAGCCAAGGGACTAGCGGGACTGATGAGCAGTTCTTC.

As regards this clonotype: A read error may explain this, as a much larger clone is one base away. Given the absence of the conserved phenylalanine or tryptophan at the CDR3 end, a read error is likely. The chain recombines TRBV6-6 with TRBJ2-7, with D perhaps assigned TRBD1 or TRBD2 (5 bases each). The CDR3 contains 13 residues. V lost 3 bases to trimming and J lost 3 bases, with 9 bases between them. The germline V gene encodes CDR1 MNHNY and CDR2 SVGAGI (reference sequence). In nucleotides, the CDR3 is TGTGCCAGCAGTTATGGGACCATCTACGAGCAGTACTCC. This translates into CASSYGTIYEQYS.

There are many counts of this clonotype. The rearrangement joins TRBV7-8 to TRBJ2-1; the D call may be TRBD1 or TRBD2 (5 bases each). In germline, CDR1 is SGHVS, CDR2 FQNEAQ. The CDR3 covers 15 residues. Trimming took 5 bases from V and 6 from J, leaving 17 bases between them. The CDR3 spells CASSPVTGTGNEQFF. In DNA, the CDR3 is TGTGCCAGCAGCCCCGTTACGGGGACGGGCAATGAGCAGTTCTTC.

Points on this clonotype: This may be a read error, as it is one base from a much larger clone. This rearrangement joins TRBV5-1 to TRBJ2-7; 12 bases fit TRBD2. Germline V gives CDR1 SGHRS, CDR2 YFSETQ. The CDR3 sequence is 15 residues long. V shed 3 bases and J 12 bases; nucleotides not matched to a gene: 13. In DNA form, the CDR3 reads TGCGCCAGCAGCTCGCCGGGACTAGCGGGCCTGATGGGGTACTTC. It codes for CASSSPGLAGLMGYF. Complete variable domain (other parts from reference TRBV5-1 and TRBJ2-7): KAGVTQTPRYLIKTRGQQVTLSCSPISGHRSVSWYQQTPGQGLQFLFEYFSETQRNKGNFPGRFSGRQFSNSRSEMNVSTLELGDSALYLCASSSPGLAGLMGYFGPGTRLTVT.

This clonotype was picked up many times. The chain has TRBV12-3 or TRBV12-4 and TRBJ1-1; TRBD1 is a possible D gene (5 bases). The CDR3 extends over 16 amino acids. The V gene lost 5 bases and the J gene lost 4 bases, with 20 bases spanning the gap. The CDR3 DNA reads TGTGCCAGCAGTCGGGGTATATGGGGGGGGAGCACTGAAGCTTTCTTT. Encoded protein: CASSRGIWGGSTEAFF.